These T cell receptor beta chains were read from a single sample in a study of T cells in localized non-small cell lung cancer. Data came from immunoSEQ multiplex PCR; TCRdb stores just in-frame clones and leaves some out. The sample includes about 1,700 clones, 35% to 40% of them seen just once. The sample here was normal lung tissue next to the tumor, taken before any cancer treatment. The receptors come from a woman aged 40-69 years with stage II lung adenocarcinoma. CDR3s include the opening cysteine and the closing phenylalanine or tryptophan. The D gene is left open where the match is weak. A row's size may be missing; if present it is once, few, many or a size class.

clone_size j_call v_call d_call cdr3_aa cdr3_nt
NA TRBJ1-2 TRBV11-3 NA CASSLEGGPNYGYTF TGTGCCAGCAGCTTGGAGGGCGGACCAAACTATGGCTACACCTTC
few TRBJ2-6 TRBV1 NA CASSFRSSGANVLTF TGCGCCAGCAGCTTCCGGAGCTCTGGGGCCAACGTCCTGACTTTC
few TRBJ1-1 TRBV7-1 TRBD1 CASSSGQGQQAFF TGTGCCAGCAGCTCCGGACAGGGTCAGCAAGCTTTCTTT
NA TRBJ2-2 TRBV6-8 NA CASTWARLWATGELFF TGTGCCAGCACCTGGGCAAGGCTGTGGGCCACCGGGGAGCTGTTTTTT
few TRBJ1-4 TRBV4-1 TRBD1 CASSQDRTGLFF TGCGCCAGCAGCCAAGATCGGACAGGGCTGTTTTTT
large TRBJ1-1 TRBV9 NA CASSVNGGSTEAFF TGTGCCAGCAGCGTGAATGGGGGGAGCACTGAAGCTTTCTTT
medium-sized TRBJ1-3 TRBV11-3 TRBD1 CASSKTGTASLSGNTIYF TGTGCCAGCAGCAAGACCGGGACAGCTTCCCTCTCTGGAAACACCATATATTTT
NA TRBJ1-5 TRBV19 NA CASSIGGGSNQPQHF TGTGCCAGTAGTATAGGGGGGGGTAGCAATCAGCCCCAGCATTTT
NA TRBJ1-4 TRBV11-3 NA CASSPVYSVEKLFF TGTGCCAGCAGCCCGGTCTACTCCGTTGAAAAACTGTTTTTT
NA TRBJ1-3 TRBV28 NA CASSSPPGNTIYF TGTGCCAGCAGCTCACCCCCTGGAAACACCATATATTTT
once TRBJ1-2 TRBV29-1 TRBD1 CSVVPDRNGYTF TGCAGCGTTGTCCCGGACAGGAATGGCTACACCTTC
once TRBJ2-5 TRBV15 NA CATSRDRQPSQETQYF TGTGCCACCAGCAGAGATCGCCAGCCAAGCCAAGAGACCCAGTACTTC
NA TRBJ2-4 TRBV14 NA CASSQGGYGIQYF TGTGCCAGCAGCCAAGGGGGTTATGGGATTCAGTACTTC
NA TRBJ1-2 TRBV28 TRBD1 CASSLGQGLYGYTF TGTGCCAGCAGTTTAGGACAGGGACTCTATGGCTACACCTTC